Listed below are T cell receptor beta chains from one sample, sequenced in a study of Ad26.COV2.S vaccination and SARS-CoV-2 variants. Some clones are missing from TCRdb's copy, which holds only in-frame ones; the method was immunoSEQ multiplex PCR. The sample consists of more than 300,000 clones, around 89% of them appearing once. This material consisted of peripheral blood, taken in a trial of Ad26.COV2.S vaccine versus placebo. The origin of the receptors is a person between 18 and 65 years old who received the Ad26.COV2.S COVID-19 vaccine or a placebo. Both conserved end residues are part of each CDR3. D genes are given only for firm matches.

TRBV28	-	TRBJ2-2	CASSRDNTGELFF
TRBV13	-	TRBJ2-7	CASSLGLMVNEQYF
TRBV29-1	-	TRBJ1-1	CSVAQARANTEAFF
TRBV14	-	TRBJ2-1	CASSQADSSYNEQFF
TRBV27	-	TRBJ2-7	CASSLSKHPYEQYF
TRBV3-1/TRBV3-2	-	TRBJ2-7	CASSQDRTSYEQYF
TRBV7-9	TRBD2	TRBJ2-1	CASSSVGLASHEQFF
TRBV6-5	-	TRBJ1-2	CASRFSTEYGYTF
TRBV3-1/TRBV3-2	-	TRBJ1-3	CASSRGSFDNTIYF
TRBV6-5	-	TRBJ2-5	CASSPSKEGLETQYF
TRBV19	-	TRBJ1-4	CASSMGVGEKLFF
TRBV7-9	TRBD2	TRBJ2-3	CASSMTSGGPLDTDTQYF
TRBV6-2/TRBV6-3	-	TRBJ1-1	CASSYSKLGASTEAFF
TRBV6-5	-	TRBJ2-7	CASSSGQTYEQYF
TRBV11-3	-	TRBJ2-2	CASSSRVSGELFF
TRBV7-6	-	TRBJ2-1	CARFQLTSYNEQFF
TRBV21-1	-	TRBJ2-7	CARTGTGSDEQYF
TRBV2	-	TRBJ2-7	CASRERQNHYEQYF
TRBV5-6	-	TRBJ1-1	CASSLVPGVVTEAFF
TRBV14	-	TRBJ2-1	CASSPLWSSYNEQFF
TRBV28	-	TRBJ1-1	CASSLPGGYTEAFF
TRBV12-3/TRBV12-4	-	TRBJ2-7	CASSLTNSYEQYF
TRBV3-1/TRBV3-2	-	TRBJ2-5	CASSQDRETQYF
TRBV10-3	-	TRBJ1-5	CAIKGTVNQPQHF
TRBV5-5	TRBD1	TRBJ1-5	CASSGQVYQPQHF
TRBV30	-	TRBJ1-5	CAWREAGANQPQHF
TRBV10-3	-	TRBJ2-7	CAISPAPGLQSYEQYF
TRBV2	-	TRBJ2-5	CASSEGWAEETQYF
TRBV5-4	-	TRBJ1-1	CASSLEGENTEAFF
TRBV19	TRBD1	TRBJ2-3	CASSPGQGADTQYF
TRBV27	-	TRBJ2-3	CASSAGRTSTDTQYF